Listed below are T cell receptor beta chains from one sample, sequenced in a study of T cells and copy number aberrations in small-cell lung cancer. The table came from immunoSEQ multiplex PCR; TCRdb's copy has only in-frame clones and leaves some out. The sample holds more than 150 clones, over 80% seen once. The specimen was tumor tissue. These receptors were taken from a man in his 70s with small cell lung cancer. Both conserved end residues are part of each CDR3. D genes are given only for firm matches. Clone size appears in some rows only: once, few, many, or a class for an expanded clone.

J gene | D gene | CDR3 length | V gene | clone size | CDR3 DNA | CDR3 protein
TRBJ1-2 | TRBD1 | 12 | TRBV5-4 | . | TGTGCCAGCACCACAGGGGTAGCTGGCTACACCTTC | CASTTGVAGYTF
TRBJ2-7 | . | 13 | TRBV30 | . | TGTGCCTGGAGTGAGGACGGTGGGTACGAGCAGTACTTC | CAWSEDGGYEQYF
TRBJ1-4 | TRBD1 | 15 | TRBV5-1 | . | TGCGCCAGCAGTGAGACAGGGGGAACTAATGAAAAACTGTTTTTT | CASSETGGTNEKLFF
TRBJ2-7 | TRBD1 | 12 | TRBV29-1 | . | TGCAGCCCGGGACAGAAAAACTACGAGCAGTACTTC | CSPGQKNYEQYF
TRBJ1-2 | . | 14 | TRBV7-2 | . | TGTGCCAGCAGCGGCAGGGTTGGGGACTATGGCTACACCTTC | CASSGRVGDYGYTF
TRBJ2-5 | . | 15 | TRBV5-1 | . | TGCGCCAGCAGCTTGAGGCCAGGGGCTGGGGAGACCCAGTACTTC | CASSLRPGAGETQYF
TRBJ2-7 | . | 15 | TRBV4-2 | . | TGTGCCAGCAGCCGGGGCTCAGGGGCGGTCTACGAGCAGTACTTC | CASSRGSGAVYEQYF
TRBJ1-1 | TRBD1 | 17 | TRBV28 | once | TGTGCCAGCAGTTTCTATTTGACAGGGGGGCGGTTCACTGAAGCTTTCTTT | CASSFYLTGGRFTEAFF
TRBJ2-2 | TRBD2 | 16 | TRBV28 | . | TGTGCCAGCAGGACGGGACTAGCGGGAGAGGTCGGGGAGCTGTTTTTT | CASRTGLAGEVGELFF
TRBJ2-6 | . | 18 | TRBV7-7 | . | TGTGCCAGCAGCGGGTCCGGTAAGTCACAAAGTCGGGCCAACGTCCTGACTTTC | CASSGSGKSQSRANVLTF
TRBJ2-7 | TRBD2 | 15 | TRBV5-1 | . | TGCGCCAGCAGCTCGGATCCGGGACTAGCAGGCGAGCAGTACTTC | CASSSDPGLAGEQYF